The 29 T cell receptor beta chains in this list originate from one sample, sequenced in a study of CD8+ T cells in alopecia areata. Sequencing used cDNA as its template, made by extracting RNA and reverse transcribing it. Clones were sequenced by immunoSEQ multiplex PCR, and TCRdb holds only the in-frame ones, with some missing. The sample yields some 95,000 clones, under 45% seen once. The sequencing input was CD4+ T cells sorted from blood. These TCRs come from a human donor with alopecia areata.

The chain recombines TRBV30 with TRBJ2-1; a possible D gene is TRBD2 (5 bases). Germline V CDR1 and CDR2: GTSNPN, SVGIG (reference sequence). The CDR3 length is 14 residues. Trimming removed 3 bases from V and 6 bases from J, with 15 bases in between. CDR3 sequence reads: CAWSRPSGSNEQFF. As DNA, the CDR3 is TGTGCCTGGAGCCGACCTTCGGGGTCCAATGAGCAGTTCTTC.

Turning to this clone: Distinct nucleotide sequences in the sample also encode this CDR3. V gene TRBV29-1 combines with J gene TRBJ1-5, with D possibly being TRBD1 (6 bases). Trimming took 4 bases from V and 5 from J, leaving 9 bases between them. From germline, CDR1 is SQVTM and CDR2 ANQGSEA. CDR3 size: 12 residues. DNA for the CDR3: TGCAGCGTTGCAGGGGTCGATCAGCCCCAGCATTTT. This encodes CSVAGVDQPQHF.

In its sample, this clone was seen once. The rearrangement uses TRBV29-1 and TRBJ1-2; tentatively, D is TRBD1 (5 bases). CDR3 length: 14 residues. The germline CDR1 and CDR2 sequences are SQVTM and ANQGSEA. Trimming cost V 7 bases and J 0 bases, with 15 bases left between them. CDR3 sequence: CSGVRGRSNYGYTF. Here the CDR3 DNA reads TGCAGCGGGGTTAGGGGCCGGTCTAACTATGGCTACACCTTC.

This chain connects TRBV2 to TRBJ2-3; no firm D call. This CDR3 has 11 amino acids. V was clipped by 5 bases and J by 5 bases, with 5 bases between them. Germline V CDR1 and CDR2: SNHLY, FYNNEI. CDR3 sequence (DNA): TGTGCCAGCAGTATCGGAGATACGCAGTATTTT. It is translated as CASSIGDTQYF.

This chain links TRBV5-1 with TRBJ2-4; TRBD1 matches 8 bases. Germline trimming cut 0 bases from V and 3 bases from J; bases unmatched to any gene: 8. The CDR3 runs to 17 residues. Looked up from germline, CDR1 is SGHRS and CDR2 is YFSETQ. In DNA form, the CDR3 reads TGCGCCAGCAGCTTGGATTGGACAGGGAGAGTCAAAAACATTCAGTACTTC. This sequence encodes CASSLDWTGRVKNIQYF. Variable domain in full (rest from reference TRBV5-1 and TRBJ2-4): KAGVTQTPRYLIKTRGQQVTLSCSPISGHRSVSWYQQTPGQGLQFLFEYFSETQRNKGNFPGRFSGRQFSNSRSEMNVSTLELGDSALYLCASSLDWTGRVKNIQYFGAGTRLSVL.

This chain uses TRBV29-1 with TRBJ2-7; 8 bases fit TRBD1. Trimming at V came to 8 bases and at J to 3 bases, leaving 6 bases not matched to a gene. The V gene's germline CDR1 is SQVTM and CDR2 ANQGSEA. The length of the CDR3 is 12 residues. CDR3 nucleotide sequence: TGCAGCATTGGGACAGGCGGCTACGAGCAGTACTTC. Residues: CSIGTGGYEQYF.

This chain connects TRBV30 to TRBJ2-7; D unresolved. Germline V gives CDR1 GTSNPN, CDR2 SVGIG (reference sequence). The CDR3 runs 11 residues. V was cut by 4 bases and J by 3 bases, with 7 bases left in between. CDR3 sequence reads: CAWKGSYEQYF. CDR3 sequence (DNA): TGTGCCTGGAAAGGCAGCTACGAGCAGTACTTC.

The chain carries TRBV2 and TRBJ2-4, with 8 bases fitting TRBD1. The CDR3 is 13 residues long. Germline loops: CDR1 SNHLY, CDR2 FYNNEI. J gave up 7 bases and V 5 bases, and 4 bases lay outside the gene matches. CDR3: CASSRTGWNIQYF. As DNA, the CDR3 is TGTGCCAGCAGTCGGACAGGGTGGAACATTCAGTACTTC.

The chain uses TRBV11-3 and TRBJ2-3; the match to TRBD2 covers 9 bases. CDR1 is SGHNT, CDR2 YENEEA, per germline. J was trimmed by 3 bases and V by 5 bases; bases with no gene match: 6. The CDR3 consists of 15 residues. The CDR3 region is CASSTRGGRTDTQYF. The CDR3 DNA sequence: TGTGCCAGCAGCACGCGGGGGGGAAGGACAGATACGCAGTATTTT.

This rearrangement joins TRBV6-6 to TRBJ2-7; D is perhaps TRBD2 (5 bases). The V and J ends lost 2 bases and 3 bases respectively, with 8 bases between them. CDR3 length equals 13 residues. Germline values: CDR1 MNHNY, CDR2 SVGAGI (reference sequence). The CDR3, as DNA: TGTGCCAGCAGTTACGGAGGCAACTACGAGCAGTACTTC. Encoded protein: CASSYGGNYEQYF.

As DNA, the CDR3 is TGCGCCAGCAGCTTGGCACAGGCGAACTACGAGCAGTACTTC. It encodes CASSLAQANYEQYF. The gene calls are TRBV5-1 and TRBJ2-7; maybe TRBD1 (5 bases). Germline CDR1 SGHRS, CDR2 YFSETQ. Trimming took 0 bases from V and 3 from J, leaving 10 bases between them. CDR3 length equals 14 residues.

V usage is TRBV6-6 and J usage is TRBJ1-1; 12 nucleotides match TRBD1. Looked up from germline, CDR1 is MNHNY and CDR2 is SVGAGI (reference sequence). The CDR3 loop spans 16 amino acids. V lost 7 bases, J lost 0 bases, and 6 bases stayed unmatched. In nucleotides, the CDR3 is TGTGCCAGCAAGTCGGGACAGGGGGCTTTGAACACTGAAGCTTTCTTT. Translated, it gives CASKSGQGALNTEAFF.

V gene TRBV30 combines with J gene TRBJ2-7, with D unresolved. With 3 bases removed from V and 0 bases from J, the gap between germline ends came to 12 bases. CDR1 and CDR2 from the germline V gene are GTSNPN and SVGIG (reference sequence). The length of the CDR3 is 14 residues. This CDR3 reads CAWSYRRNSYEQYF. CDR3 DNA: TGTGCCTGGAGCTACCGGCGGAACTCCTACGAGCAGTACTTC.

V is TRBV30 and J is TRBJ2-5; the match to TRBD1 covers 10 bases. J was trimmed by 5 bases and V by 2 bases; bases with no gene match: 8. This CDR3 spans 15 amino acids. CDR1 is GTSNPN, CDR2 SVGIG, per germline (reference sequence). CDR3 in amino acids: CAWSPGQGGAETQYF. DNA for the CDR3: TGTGCCTGGAGTCCAGGACAGGGGGGTGCGGAGACCCAGTACTTC. Supplemented by reference TRBV30 and TRBJ2-5, the full variable domain reads SQTIHQWPATLVQPVGSPLSLECTVEGTSNPNLYWYRQAAGRGLQLLFYSVGIGQISSEVPQNLSASRPQDRQFILSSKKLLLSDSGFYLCAWSPGQGGAETQYFGPGTRLLVL.

The rearrangement joins TRBV29-1 to TRBJ2-2; TRBD1 agrees at 8 bases. Germline V CDR1 and CDR2: SQVTM, ANQGSEA. The CDR3 consists of 15 residues. J lost 4 bases, V lost 6 bases, and 10 bases had no gene match. The CDR3 region has the DNA TGCAGCGTACCCCGGACAGGGTCGGCCACCGGGGAGCTGTTTTTT. It is translated as CSVPRTGSATGELFF.

This chain connects TRBV9 to TRBJ1-1; no definite D call. The CDR3 runs 15 residues. V gave up 4 bases and J gave up 0 bases, with 13 bases separating them. Per the germline V gene, CDR1 is SGDLS and CDR2 is YYNGEE. The CDR3 protein is CASSPTGPMNTEAFF. The CDR3 nucleotides read TGTGCCAGCAGCCCCACTGGACCGATGAACACTGAAGCTTTCTTT.

This chain uses TRBV27 with TRBJ2-5; D remains ambiguous. CDR3 size: 12 residues. V lost 6 bases and J lost 0, with 5 bases in between. Germline CDR1 reads MNHEY; CDR2 reads SMNVEV (reference sequence). In nucleotides, the CDR3 is TGTGCCAGCAGCAAGTACCAAGAGACCCAGTACTTC. It translates to CASSKYQETQYF.

The genes are TRBV30 and TRBJ2-7, with D hard to call. V lost 2 bases and J lost 6, with 8 bases in between. Germline V CDR1 and CDR2: GTSNPN, SVGIG (reference sequence). CDR3 length: 11 residues. The CDR3 reads CAWSLRAEQYF. In nucleotides, the CDR3 is TGTGCCTGGAGTCTAAGGGCCGAGCAGTACTTC.

The rearrangement links TRBV30 to TRBJ2-5, with D possibly being TRBD1 (5 bases). V lost 2 bases to trimming and J lost 1 base, with 11 bases between them. CDR3 length: 14 residues. The V gene's germline CDR1 is GTSNPN and CDR2 SVGIG (reference sequence). Here the CDR3 reads CAWSRGRTQETQYF. The CDR3 DNA is TGTGCCTGGAGTAGGGGCAGGACCCAAGAGACCCAGTACTTC.

This clone was seen a handful of times. The chain joins TRBV2 to TRBJ2-1, with D possibly TRBD1 on 6 matching bases. CDR3 size: 15 residues. Germline CDR1 is SNHLY and CDR2 is FYNNEI. Trimming left V 4 bases short and J 0 bases short, with 10 bases between. The CDR3 DNA reads TGTGCCAGCAGTGTCCAGGGGAGCTCCTACAATGAGCAGTTCTTC. Translation: CASSVQGSSYNEQFF. The whole variable domain, remainder taken from reference TRBV2 and TRBJ2-1, is EPEVTQTPSHQVTQMGQEVILRCVPISNHLYFYWYRQILGQKVEFLVSFYNNEISEKSEIFDDQFSVERPDGSNFTLKIRSTKLEDSAMYFCASSVQGSSYNEQFFGPGTRLTVL.

The chain uses TRBV7-9 and TRBJ2-3; unclear D gene. Germline V gives CDR1 SEHNR, CDR2 FQNEAQ (reference sequence). There are 13 residues in the CDR3. Trimming pared 2 bases from V and 4 bases from J, leaving 7 bases between. This CDR3 reads CASSLPPPDTQYF. CDR3 bases: TGTGCCAGCAGCTTACCTCCCCCAGATACGCAGTATTTT. Together with reference TRBV7-9 and TRBJ2-3, the CDR3 gives the full variable domain: DTGVSQNPRHKITKRGQNVTFRCDPISEHNRLYWYRQTLGQGPEFLTYFQNEAQLEKSRLLSDRFSAERPKGSFSTLEIQRTEQGDSAMYLCASSLPPPDTQYFGPGTRLTVL.

Only a few counts were recorded for this clone. The V and J genes are TRBV29-1 and TRBJ1-1; possibly TRBD1 for D (5 bases). V was clipped by 2 bases and J by 4 bases, with 14 bases between them. The CDR3 runs to 14 residues. Germline V CDR1 and CDR2: SQVTM, ANQGSEA. CDR3 nucleotides: TGCAGCGTTGAATTGAATTGGGGGGTCACTGAAGCTTTCTTT. Protein: CSVELNWGVTEAFF.

The chain uses TRBV19 and TRBJ2-1; TRBD2 matches 7 bases. V dropped 7 bases and J dropped 4; count of bases not matched to a gene: 10. Germline CDR1 and CDR2: LNHDA and SQIVND (reference sequence). The CDR3 totals 15 residues. This CDR3 reads CASTGAGTRYNEQFF. CDR3 coding DNA: TGTGCCAGTACCGGAGCGGGAACCCGATACAATGAGCAGTTCTTC.

This clone has a handful of counts. The CDR3: CASSLPGGLQETQYF. The DNA for the CDR3 is TGTGCCAGCAGTTTACCTGGTGGACTGCAAGAGACCCAGTACTTC. The rearrangement uses TRBV28 and TRBJ2-5; D may be TRBD2 (5 bases). V was clipped by 2 bases and J by 2 bases, with 12 bases between them. CDR1 MDHEN and CDR2 SYDVKM come from the germline V gene. The CDR3 has 15 residues.

The chain uses TRBV30 and TRBJ2-5; D not resolved. The V end was cut by 4 bases, the J end by 4 bases, with 10 bases between. Looked up from germline, CDR1 is GTSNPN and CDR2 is SVGIG (reference sequence). The CDR3 length is 12 residues. The DNA for the CDR3 is TGTGCCTGGACAGTGGAGACAGAGACCCAGTACTTC. It is translated as CAWTVETETQYF.

This clone has more than one count but fewer than ten. The V gene is TRBV29-1, the J gene TRBJ2-3; either TRBD1 or TRBD2 may fit D (5 bases each). V was trimmed by 2 bases and J by 8 bases, leaving 11 bases between them. The CDR3 totals 12 residues. Germline CDR1 reads SQVTM; CDR2 reads ANQGSEA. The CDR3 loop reads CSVEQTGTTQYF. For the CDR3, the DNA is TGCAGCGTTGAACAGACTGGGACTACGCAGTATTTT.

About this clone itself: One end of the junction is discordant with germline, which a read error may explain. The rearrangement uses TRBV30 and TRBJ2-3; tentative D call: TRBD2 (5 bases). The CDR3 totals 14 residues. CDR1 GTSNPN and CDR2 SVGIG come from the germline V gene (reference sequence). The CDR3 loop is CAWGVSGNLDTQYF. The CDR3 DNA sequence: TGTGCCTGGGGTGTAAGCGGAAACCTGGATACGCAGTATTTT. Complete variable domain (other parts from reference TRBV30 and TRBJ2-3): SQTIHQWPATLVQPVGSPLSLECTVEGTSNPNLYWYRQAAGRGLQLLFYSVGIGQISSEVPQNLSASRPQDRQFILSSKKLLLSDSGFYLCAWGVSGNLDTQYFGPGTRLTVL.

This clone occurred a few times. The chain combines TRBV30 with TRBJ1-2; tentative D call: TRBD1 (6 bases). The CDR3 consists of 16 residues. CDR1 is GTSNPN, CDR2 SVGIG, per germline (reference sequence). The ends were cut back, 2 bases at V and 0 bases at J, with 16 bases in the middle. DNA for the CDR3: TGTGCCTGGAGTCCGACAGGAGCCTCCACTAACTATGGCTACACCTTC. The encoded protein is CAWSPTGASTNYGYTF.

In this sample, this clone turned up a few times. This chain links TRBV19 with TRBJ2-4, with a possible D match to TRBD2 (6 bases). The CDR3 extends over 15 amino acids. Germline V gives CDR1 LNHDA, CDR2 SQIVND (reference sequence). The ends were cut back, 4 bases at V and 1 base at J, with 11 bases in the middle. The CDR3 loop reads CASSTVADAKNIQYF. The CDR3 DNA follows: TGTGCCAGTAGTACCGTAGCGGACGCCAAAAACATTCAGTACTTC.